The source of this T cell receptor (beta chain) is a study of response to subunit inactivated influenza vaccine. TCRdb re-called the RT-PCR reads through MiXCR, storing one row per CDR3 protein. The sample has a few hundred thousand distinct CDR3 sequences, about a fifth seen once; the top ten hold roughly a tenth. Trimming cost V 7 bases and J 8 bases, with 17 bases left between them. The CDR3 length is 13 residues. As for this clonotype: As yet, its antigen is unknown.

Study conclusions and caveats: Authors suggested each seasonal influenza vaccination recruits few new T cells.

The chain joins TRBV12-3 or TRBV12-4 to TRBJ1-1; perhaps TRBD1 as D (6 bases). The receptor's source is a man between 50 and 75 years old who received an inactivated influenza vaccine. This specimen consisted of PBMCs from blood, obtained approximately 22 months after vaccination. This chain's CDR3 is CASNFGQLREAFF. CDR3 bases: TGTGCCAGCAACTTTGGACAGCTACGGGAAGCTTTCTTT.